These 5 T cell receptor beta chains were sequenced from one sample in a study of glioma-infiltrating T cells after dendritic cell vaccination. Data came from immunoSEQ multiplex PCR; TCRdb stores just in-frame clones and leaves some out. The table has about 82,000 clones, around 90% seen once; the top ten hold more than 3%. Here the sequenced sample was blood, taken before dendritic cell vaccination. These receptor sequences come from a human donor with glioblastoma.

This chain uses TRBV9 with TRBJ2-1; 8 nucleotides line up with TRBD1. The CDR3 consists of 14 residues. V trimming: 4 bases; J trimming: 5 bases; junction bases outside the gene matches: 5. Germline V lookup: CDR1 SGDLS, CDR2 YYNGEE. CDR3 sequence: CASSPDRADNEQFF. DNA for the CDR3: TGTGCCAGCAGCCCGGACAGGGCTGACAATGAGCAGTTCTTC. The full variable domain, with the rest looked up from reference TRBV9 and TRBJ2-1, is DSGVTQTPKHLITATGQRVTLRCSPRSGDLSVYWYQQSLDQGLQFLIQYYNGEERAKGNILERFSAQQFPDLHSELNLSSLELGDSALYFCASSPDRADNEQFFGPGTRLTVL.

The CDR3 sequence: CASSEQGRQPQHF. The CDR3 nucleotides read TGTGCCAGCAGTGAACAGGGCAGGCAGCCCCAGCATTTT. The genes are TRBV6-1 and TRBJ1-5, with D possibly matching TRBD1 (5 bases). V was trimmed by 2 bases and J by 7 bases, leaving 9 bases between them. Germline V CDR1 and CDR2: MNHNS, SASEGT. CDR3 length equals 13 residues.

The V and J genes are TRBV10-2 and TRBJ1-2, with TRBD1 identical over 10 bases. The CDR3 consists of 15 residues. V was pared by 5 bases and J by 8 bases, with 11 bases of the junction left unmatched. Germline CDR1 reads WSHSY; CDR2 reads SAAADI. The DNA of the CDR3 is TGCGCCAGCAGTATTGACAGGGGGCAACTGCGAGGCTACACCTTC. Translated: CASSIDRGQLRGYTF.

The gene calls are TRBV27 and TRBJ2-7, with a weak D call TRBD2 (6 bases). Trimming removed 2 bases at V and 3 bases at J, with 11 bases between. This CDR3 is built from 14 residues. Germline values: CDR1 MNHEY, CDR2 SMNVEV (reference sequence). CDR3 loop: CASSLGGTDYEQYF. In nucleotides, the CDR3 is TGTGCCAGCAGTTTAGGCGGGACGGACTACGAGCAGTACTTC.

This chain uses TRBV30 with TRBJ2-7; D possibly corresponds to TRBD2 (5 bases). Trimming left V 0 bases short and J 4 bases short, with 7 bases between. The CDR3 covers 12 residues. The germline gives CDR1 GTSNPN, CDR2 SVGIG (reference sequence). The CDR3 DNA reads TGTGCCTGGAGTGTTCGGGGTTACGAGCAGTACTTC. It specifies CAWSVRGYEQYF.